The 27 T cell receptor beta chains given below trace back to one sample, sequenced in a study of shared clonotypes between healthy human individuals. TCRdb keeps only in-frame clones here, not all; method: immunoSEQ multiplex PCR. The table lists about 1.1 million clones, about 84% of them singletons, with 0.6% to 0.7% in the top ten. The specimen was memory CD4+ T cells from PBMCs. The sample's subset: CD45RA-negative fraction. Source of these receptors: a man in his late teens or twenties in good health. Some clones in this sample may be carry-over from other donors' samples.

The V call is TRBV11-2, the J call TRBJ2-1; 8 bases fit TRBD2. This CDR3 spans 16 amino acids. The germline V gene encodes CDR1 SGHAT and CDR2 FQNNGV. Losses at the gene ends were 2 bases for V and 4 bases for J; bases not matched to a gene: 7. The DNA of the CDR3 is TGTGCCAGCAGCTTACTGCGCGGGAGGACTTACAATGAGCAGTTCTTC. Translated: CASSLLRGRTYNEQFF.

The CDR3 sequence is CASSLSYGLAGAYEQYF. The DNA for the CDR3 is TGCGCCAGCAGCTTGTCTTACGGACTAGCGGGAGCCTACGAGCAGTACTTC. This chain joins TRBV5-1 and TRBJ2-7; 13 nucleotides align to TRBD2. The CDR3 has 17 residues. Germline loops: CDR1 SGHRS, CDR2 YFSETQ. V shed 1 base, J shed 2 bases, and the junction held 6 bases outside the gene matches.

The chain joins TRBV2 to TRBJ1-4; 10 nucleotides agree with TRBD1. V lost 7 bases and J lost 8; bases outside the gene matches: 7. CDR3 length: 14 amino acids. Germline V gene lookup returns CDR1 SNHLY and CDR2 FYNNEI. The CDR3 DNA sequence: TGTGCCAGCACCCGGACAGGGGGTGGGGAAAAACTGTTTTTT. Encoded protein: CASTRTGGGEKLFF.

The chain combines TRBV9 with TRBJ1-3; the D is unclear. The V gene's germline CDR1 is SGDLS and CDR2 YYNGEE. The CDR3 length is 16 residues. The germline V and J ends were trimmed by 0 bases and 2 bases, with 12 bases remaining between them. CDR3 loop: CASSVGREFAGNTIYF. In nucleotides, the CDR3 is TGTGCCAGCAGCGTAGGGAGGGAATTTGCTGGAAACACCATATATTTT.

This clone was seen a few times. The chain employs TRBV9 and TRBJ2-5, with 10 bases aligning to TRBD1. The germline V gene has CDR1 SGDLS and CDR2 YYNGEE. Trimming removed 0 bases from V and 4 bases from J; junction bases left unmatched: 9. This CDR3 has 17 residues. The CDR3: CASSVGGGQGPRETQYF. The CDR3 nucleotides read TGTGCCAGCAGCGTAGGTGGGGGACAGGGGCCTCGAGAGACCCAGTACTTC.

The V and J genes are TRBV2 and TRBJ2-7; TRBD1 agrees at 9 bases. The CDR3 consists of 15 residues. CDR1 is SNHLY, CDR2 FYNNEI, per germline. After removal of 2 bases from V and 0 bases from J, the junction contained 2 bases not matched to a gene. CDR3 in DNA: TGTGCCAGCAGTGAACAGGGACAGGGCTCCTACGAGCAGTACTTC. Translating it yields CASSEQGQGSYEQYF.

The CDR3 sequence: CASSAPRGRVDYGYTF. The CDR3 nucleotides are TGTGCCAGCAGCGCACCCCGGGGGAGGGTCGACTATGGCTACACCTTC. The chain uses TRBV9 and TRBJ1-2; perhaps TRBD1 as D (5 bases). Trimming removed 3 bases from V and 3 bases from J, with 18 bases in between. The CDR3 totals 16 residues. Germline lookup yields CDR1 SGDLS and CDR2 YYNGEE.

The rearrangement links TRBV14 to TRBJ2-1; possibly TRBD1 for D (5 bases). CDR3 length: 14 amino acids. Per the germline V gene, CDR1 is SGHDN and CDR2 is FVKESK. The V end lost 3 bases, the J end lost 2 bases, and 8 bases lay between the germline ends. The CDR3 loop reads CASSQSGPYNEQFF. CDR3 sequence (DNA): TGTGCCAGCAGCCAGTCAGGGCCCTACAATGAGCAGTTCTTC.

This rearrangement joins TRBV25-1 to TRBJ2-7; tentatively, D is TRBD2 (8 bases). The V end lost 8 bases, the J end lost 7 bases, and 30 bases lay between the germline ends. Germline CDR1 and CDR2: MGHDK and SYGVNS. This CDR3 comprises 17 residues. The CDR3 DNA is TGTGCCAGCGGGGCCGGGAGGGACAGTACAATAGGAACTGAGCAGTACTTC. Translated: CASGAGRDSTIGTEQYF.

This clone appeared once. A far larger clone is one base from this, pointing to a likely read error. This chain joins TRBV7-7 and TRBJ1-1; TRBD1 might be the D (6 bases). The CDR3 contains 13 residues. Germline V gene sequence: CDR1 SSHAT, CDR2 FNYEAQ (reference sequence). The V end lost 5 bases, the J end lost 1 base, and 8 bases lay between the germline ends. The CDR3: CASSQGQNTEAFF. For the CDR3, the DNA is TGTGCCAGCAGCCAGGGACAGAACACTGAAGCTTTCTTT. Drawing the rest from reference TRBV7-7 and TRBJ1-1, the complete variable domain is GAGVSQSPRYKVTKRGQDVTLRCDPISSHATLYWYQQALGQGPEFLTYFNYEAQPDKSGLPSDRFSAERPEGSISTLTIQRTEQRDSAMYRCASSQGQNTEAFFGQGTRLTVV.

V and J are TRBV5-1 and TRBJ2-7; either TRBD1 or TRBD2 may fit D (5 bases each). The V gene lost 4 bases and the J gene lost 5 bases, with 16 bases spanning the gap. The germline V gene has CDR1 SGHRS and CDR2 YFSETQ. The CDR3 runs 14 residues. The CDR3 region is CASSPTAGTNEQYF. The CDR3 DNA reads as TGCGCCAGCAGCCCCACCGCCGGGACCAACGAGCAGTACTTC.

This clone was found a few times. The genes are TRBV2 and TRBJ2-4; TRBD2 agrees at 9 bases. The germline CDR1 and CDR2 sequences are SNHLY and FYNNEI. The V gene end was trimmed by 3 bases and the J gene end by 2 bases; junction bases not matched to a gene: 8. This CDR3 is built from 17 residues. This chain's CDR3 is CASSDLVSGSPKNIQYF. CDR3 DNA sequence: TGTGCCAGCAGTGATCTGGTTAGCGGGAGTCCCAAAAACATTCAGTACTTC.

This chain uses TRBV7-3 with TRBJ2-3; TRBD1 agrees at 8 bases. CDR1 is SGHTA and CDR2 is FQGTGA in the germline V gene. Germline trimming cut 2 bases from V and 5 bases from J; bases unmatched to any gene: 6. This CDR3 spans 15 amino acids. This chain's CDR3 is CASSLQTGVGDTQYF. The CDR3 nucleotides read TGTGCCAGCAGCTTACAGACAGGGGTTGGAGATACGCAGTATTTT.

The genes are TRBV2 and TRBJ1-1; D gene ambiguous. Trimming removed 4 bases at V and 7 bases at J, with 7 bases between. CDR1 and CDR2 from the germline V gene are SNHLY and FYNNEI. The CDR3 contains 11 residues. The CDR3 sequence is CASSVISEAFF. CDR3 nucleotides: TGTGCCAGCAGTGTGATTAGTGAAGCTTTCTTT.

V usage is TRBV15 and J usage is TRBJ2-3; no clear D. Germline V gene lookup returns CDR1 LNHNV and CDR2 YYDKDF (reference sequence). CDR3 length: 15 amino acids. Trimming cost V 2 bases and J 1 base, with 10 bases left between them. CDR3 sequence (DNA): TGTGCCACCAGCAGACTAATTGCAGGCACAGATACGCAGTATTTT. Protein: CATSRLIAGTDTQYF.

This clone was seen many times. The chain recombines TRBV28 with TRBJ2-7; D not certain. The CDR3 consists of 19 residues. The V and J ends lost 6 bases and 0 bases respectively, with 27 bases between them. Germline-derived CDR1 and CDR2 are MDHEN and SYDVKM. The CDR3 region has the DNA TGTGCCAGCAGACAACCCTTTCTCGGACGGTTTTCTAGCTCCTACGAGCAGTACTTC. As protein: CASRQPFLGRFSSSYEQYF.

This rearrangement joins TRBV11-2 to TRBJ2-5; TRBD1 aligns across 10 bases. The CDR3 is 17 residues long. Unmatched junction bases numbered 9, after V lost 0 bases and J lost 5 bases. Germline V gene data show CDR1 as SGHAT and CDR2 as FQNNGV. CDR3 sequence reads: CASSLDLGQGIGETQYF. In DNA form, the CDR3 reads TGTGCCAGCAGCTTAGACCTGGGACAGGGGATTGGGGAGACCCAGTACTTC. The full variable domain, with the rest looked up from reference TRBV11-2 and TRBJ2-5, is EAGVAQSPRYKIIEKRQSVAFWCNPISGHATLYWYQQILGQGPKLLIQFQNNGVVDDSQLPKDRFSAERLKGVDSTLKIQPAKLEDSAVYLCASSLDLGQGIGETQYFGPGTRLLVL.

V and J are TRBV20-1 and TRBJ2-1; D ambiguous. This CDR3 has 11 amino acids. Trimming removed 6 bases from V and 9 bases from J, with 12 bases in between. CDR1 is DFQATT and CDR2 is SNEGSKA in the germline V gene (reference sequence). Here the CDR3 DNA reads TGCAGTGCCGGTGGTTTTGGTGAGCAGTTCTTC. Translating it yields CSAGGFGEQFF.

The V gene is TRBV19, the J gene TRBJ2-6, with TRBD1 matching 7 bases. Germline CDR1 reads LNHDA; CDR2 reads SQIVND (reference sequence). V was pared by 3 bases and J by 1 base, with 12 bases of the junction left unmatched. The CDR3 extends over 19 amino acids. As DNA, the CDR3 is TGTGCCAGTAGTATGCCCCGACAGGGATGGGCTTCTGGGGCCAACGTCCTGACTTTC. Protein: CASSMPRQGWASGANVLTF.

J is TRBJ2-7 and V is TRBV6-1, with 7 bases identical to TRBD2. The junction had 10 bases not matched to a gene; V was cut back by 2 bases and J by 3 bases. The CDR3 spans 16 residues. CDR1 is MNHNS and CDR2 is SASEGT in the germline V gene. This chain's CDR3 is CASSEWQAQRDYEQYF. In DNA form, the CDR3 reads TGTGCCAGCAGTGAATGGCAGGCCCAGCGGGACTACGAGCAGTACTTC.

The chain employs TRBV30 and TRBJ2-3; D may be TRBD2 (6 bases). The germline gives CDR1 GTSNPN, CDR2 SVGIG (reference sequence). This CDR3 is 11 amino acids long. The V end was cut by 3 bases, the J end by 8 bases, with 9 bases between. In DNA, the CDR3 is TGTGCCTGGAGGGGGGAGGCTACGCAGTATTTT. Protein sequence: CAWRGEATQYF.

The rearrangement links TRBV11-2 to TRBJ2-4; maybe TRBD2 (7 bases). The CDR3 loop spans 15 amino acids. V was cut by 8 bases and J by 0 bases, with 14 bases left in between. The germline V gene encodes CDR1 SGHAT and CDR2 FQNNGV. In DNA, the CDR3 is TGTGCCAGCGCGGGGGCGGGTGGAGCCAAAAACATTCAGTACTTC. As protein: CASAGAGGAKNIQYF. Complete variable domain (other parts from reference TRBV11-2 and TRBJ2-4): EAGVAQSPRYKIIEKRQSVAFWCNPISGHATLYWYQQILGQGPKLLIQFQNNGVVDDSQLPKDRFSAERLKGVDSTLKIQPAKLEDSAVYLCASAGAGGAKNIQYFGAGTRLSVL.

V is TRBV6-6 and J is TRBJ2-7; no reliable D call. Germline V gene sequence: CDR1 MNHNY, CDR2 SVGAGI (reference sequence). V was trimmed by 7 bases and J by 0 bases, leaving 13 bases between them. The CDR3 consists of 14 residues. Here the CDR3 reads CASIFGRNSYEQYF. Here the CDR3 DNA reads TGTGCCAGCATTTTCGGGCGGAACTCCTACGAGCAGTACTTC.

The chain has TRBV6-5 and TRBJ1-5, with 7 bases fitting TRBD1. The germline V gene encodes CDR1 MNHEY and CDR2 SVGAGI. V gave up 4 bases and J gave up 2 bases; unmatched junction bases: 2. CDR3 length: 14 amino acids. CDR3: CASSLGQGNQPQHF. In DNA, the CDR3 is TGTGCCAGCAGTTTAGGACAGGGCAATCAGCCCCAGCATTTT.

This clone was counted a single time. The chain is built from TRBV15 and TRBJ2-1, with D tentatively TRBD2 (6 bases). Germline V CDR1 and CDR2: LNHNV, YYDKDF (reference sequence). The CDR3 length is 19 residues. V lost 1 base to trimming and J lost 2 bases, with 21 bases between them. In DNA form, the CDR3 reads TGTGCCACCAGCAGAGTTGGCGGGAAAGGACCCGGGGCCTACAATGAGCAGTTCTTC. It is translated as CATSRVGGKGPGAYNEQFF.

The J gene is TRBJ1-2, the V gene TRBV4-3, with 8 bases matching TRBD1. This CDR3 spans 15 amino acids. Trimming cost V 1 base and J 6 bases; bases outside gene matches: 7. Germline V CDR1 and CDR2: LGHNA, YSLEER. CDR3 sequence reads: CASSQVKQGAHGYTF. The DNA of the CDR3 is TGCGCCAGCAGCCAAGTAAAGCAGGGGGCCCATGGCTACACCTTC.

The chain uses TRBV15 and TRBJ2-1; 9 bases are shared with TRBD2. CDR1 is LNHNV, CDR2 YYDKDF, per germline (reference sequence). The length of the CDR3 is 17 residues. J was trimmed by 2 bases and V by 0 bases; bases with no gene match: 5. The CDR3: CATSRDPLAGTYNEQFF. The CDR3 DNA reads TGTGCCACCAGCAGAGATCCTCTAGCGGGGACCTACAATGAGCAGTTCTTC.